Below are 8 T cell receptor beta chains sequenced from a single sample in a study of regulatory T cells in long-lasting Graves disease. The time point is: newly diagnosed GD, antithyroid drugs for less than 3 months. Making the TCR library involved RNA that had been extracted from PBMCs. To make TCR beta libraries, researchers used iRepertoire HTBI primers and Arm-PCR of CDR3 regions. TCRdb called the multiplex PCR reads again in MiXCR, with one record for every CDR3 protein. The table shows hundreds of thousands of distinct CDR3 sequences, with 16% occurring only once. A further study also used this sample, focusing on T cells in Graves' hyperthyroidism and ophthalmopathy.

This specimen was peripheral blood mononuclear cells (PBMCs), taken at new diagnosis, from a patient treated with antithyroid drugs. The receptors stem from a woman aged 35 to 59 with Graves disease.

This clonotype appeared a few times. The V call is TRBV27, the J call TRBJ1-2, with 7 bases fitting TRBD1. This CDR3 spans 16 amino acids. Germline-derived CDR1 and CDR2 are MNHEY and SMNVEV (reference sequence). The trim removed 2 bases at V and 6 bases at J, leaving 12 bases unmatched. CDR3 DNA sequence: TGTGCCAGCAGTTTACGTTTGAGGGGGCGCGAAGATGGCTACACCTTC. Translating gives CASSLRLRGREDGYTF.

This clonotype has ten or more counts. The chain has TRBV5-5 and TRBJ1-5, with 7 bases that match TRBD1. CDR1 is SGHKS and CDR2 is YYEKEE in the germline V gene (reference sequence). The CDR3 covers 15 residues. After removal of 3 bases from V and 1 base from J, the junction contained 4 bases not matched to a gene. CDR3 loop: CASSWGGGSNQPQHF. The CDR3 DNA follows: TGTGCCAGCAGCTGGGGAGGGGGCAGCAATCAGCCCCAGCATTTT.

This clonotype has at least ten counts. The V and J genes are TRBV7-6 and TRBJ1-1, with TRBD1 as a possible D gene (6 bases). CDR1 SGHVS and CDR2 FNYEAQ come from the germline V gene. This CDR3 has 18 residues. Trimming pared 0 bases from V and 1 base from J, leaving 18 bases between. The CDR3 nucleotides read TGTGCCAGCAGCTTAGCCCCAATTGGGGGGCGGACGAACACTGAAGCTTTCTTT. The encoded protein is CASSLAPIGGRTNTEAFF.

This clonotype was found many times. The chain has TRBV6-1 and TRBJ2-5, with TRBD2 matching over 9 bases. Germline CDR1 and CDR2: MNHNS and SASEGT. Losses at the gene ends were 0 bases for V and 4 bases for J; bases not matched to a gene: 6. The CDR3 contains 16 residues. CDR3 DNA: TGTGCCAGCAGTGAAGCTTGGGGCGGGGGGGCAGAGACCCAGTACTTC. It yields the protein CASSEAWGGGAETQYF.

The table lists this clonotype with a few counts. The chain links TRBV18 to TRBJ2-7; D not resolved. V lost 3 bases and J lost 6, with 15 bases in between. This CDR3 spans 14 amino acids. CDR1 KGHSH and CDR2 LQKENI come from the germline V gene. In nucleotides, the CDR3 is TGTGCCAGCTCACCGGACGAGGCTCCGGTCGAGCAGTACTTC. It is translated as CASSPDEAPVEQYF. The variable domain in full, with the rest retrieved from reference TRBV18 and TRBJ2-7, is NAGVMQNPRHLVRRRGQEARLRCSPMKGHSHVYWYRQLPEEGLKFMVYLQKENIIDESGMPKERFSAEFPKEGPSILRIQQVVRGDSAAYFCASSPDEAPVEQYFGPGTRLTVT.

This clonotype was recorded many times. This chain joins TRBV12-3 or TRBV12-4 and TRBJ1-5; D is undetermined. This CDR3 has 15 residues. Trimming pared 3 bases from V and 1 base from J, leaving 10 bases between. CDR3 region: CASSFSHSSNQPQHF. DNA of the CDR3: TGTGCCAGCAGTTTTTCCCACAGCAGCAATCAGCCCCAGCATTTT.

The chain has TRBV28 and TRBJ1-4; 8 bases line up with TRBD1. The CDR3 totals 15 residues. V lost 0 bases and J lost 8; bases outside the gene matches: 5. CDR1 and CDR2 (germline): MDHEN, SYDVKM. The CDR3 sequence is CASSLWDRASEKLFF. In DNA, the CDR3 is TGTGCCAGCAGTTTATGGGACAGGGCAAGCGAAAAACTGTTTTTT. Full variable domain (outside the CDR3, taken from reference TRBV28 and TRBJ1-4): DVKVTQSSRYLVKRTGEKVFLECVQDMDHENMFWYRQDPGLGLRLIYFSYDVKMKEKGDIPEGYSVSREKKERFSLILESASTNQTSMYLCASSLWDRASEKLFFGSGTQLSVL.

A remark on this clonotype: With a much larger clone just one base away, this may be a read error. This rearrangement joins TRBV20-1 to TRBJ2-3; TRBD2 matches at 14 bases. Germline V lookup: CDR1 DFQATT, CDR2 SNEGSKA (reference sequence). This CDR3 comprises 17 residues. With 6 bases clipped from V and 4 bases from J, the junction kept 12 bases outside the gene matches. CDR3: CSAQGLAGGTSADTQYF. The CDR3 DNA reads as TGCAGTGCCCAAGGACTAGCGGGGGGCACTAGCGCAGATACGCAGTATTTT.